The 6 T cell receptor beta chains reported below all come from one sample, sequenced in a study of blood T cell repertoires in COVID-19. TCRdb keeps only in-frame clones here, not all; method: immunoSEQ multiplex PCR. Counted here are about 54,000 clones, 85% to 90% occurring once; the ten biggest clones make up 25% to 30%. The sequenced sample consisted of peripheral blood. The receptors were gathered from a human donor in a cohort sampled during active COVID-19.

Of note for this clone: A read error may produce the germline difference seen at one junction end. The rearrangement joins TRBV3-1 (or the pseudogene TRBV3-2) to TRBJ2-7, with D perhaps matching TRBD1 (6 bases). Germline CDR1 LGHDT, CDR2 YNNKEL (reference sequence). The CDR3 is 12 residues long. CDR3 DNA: TGTGCCAGCAGCCAAGGGACCCGGGACACCTTTTTC. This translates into CASSQGTRDTFF.

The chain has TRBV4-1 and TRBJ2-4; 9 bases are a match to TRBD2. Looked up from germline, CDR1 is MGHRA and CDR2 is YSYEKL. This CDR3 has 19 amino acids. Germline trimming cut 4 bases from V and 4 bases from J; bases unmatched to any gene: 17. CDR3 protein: CASSRDSRPPAGGKNIQYF. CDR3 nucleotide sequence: TGCGCCAGCAGCCGAGATTCTCGTCCGCCAGCGGGGGGTAAAAACATTCAGTACTTC.

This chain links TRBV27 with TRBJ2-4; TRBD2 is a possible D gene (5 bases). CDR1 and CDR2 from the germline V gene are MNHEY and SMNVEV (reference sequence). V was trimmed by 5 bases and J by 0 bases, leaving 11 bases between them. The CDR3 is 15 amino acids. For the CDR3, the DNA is TGTGCCAGCAGTCCAGCGGAGCTAGCCAAAAACATTCAGTACTTC. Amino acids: CASSPAELAKNIQYF.

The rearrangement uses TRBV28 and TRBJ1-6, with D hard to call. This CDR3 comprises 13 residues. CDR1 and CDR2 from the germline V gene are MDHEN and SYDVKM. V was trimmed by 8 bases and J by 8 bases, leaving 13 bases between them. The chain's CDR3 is CASRTLADSPLHF. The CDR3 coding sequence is TGTGCCAGCCGAACCTTAGCCGATTCACCCCTCCACTTT.

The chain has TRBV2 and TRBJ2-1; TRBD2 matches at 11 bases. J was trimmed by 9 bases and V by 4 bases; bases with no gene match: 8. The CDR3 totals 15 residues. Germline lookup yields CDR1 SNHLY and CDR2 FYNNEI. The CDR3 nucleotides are TGTGCCAGCAGTGGAAGAAGACTAGCGGGAAGTGAGCAGTTCTTC. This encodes CASSGRRLAGSEQFF.

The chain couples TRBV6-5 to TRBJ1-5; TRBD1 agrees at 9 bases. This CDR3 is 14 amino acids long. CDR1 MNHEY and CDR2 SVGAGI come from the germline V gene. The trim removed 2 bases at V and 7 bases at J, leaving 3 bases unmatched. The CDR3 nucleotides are TGTGCCAGCAGTTACACAGGGGGCGGACAGCCCCAGCATTTT. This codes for CASSYTGGGQPQHF.